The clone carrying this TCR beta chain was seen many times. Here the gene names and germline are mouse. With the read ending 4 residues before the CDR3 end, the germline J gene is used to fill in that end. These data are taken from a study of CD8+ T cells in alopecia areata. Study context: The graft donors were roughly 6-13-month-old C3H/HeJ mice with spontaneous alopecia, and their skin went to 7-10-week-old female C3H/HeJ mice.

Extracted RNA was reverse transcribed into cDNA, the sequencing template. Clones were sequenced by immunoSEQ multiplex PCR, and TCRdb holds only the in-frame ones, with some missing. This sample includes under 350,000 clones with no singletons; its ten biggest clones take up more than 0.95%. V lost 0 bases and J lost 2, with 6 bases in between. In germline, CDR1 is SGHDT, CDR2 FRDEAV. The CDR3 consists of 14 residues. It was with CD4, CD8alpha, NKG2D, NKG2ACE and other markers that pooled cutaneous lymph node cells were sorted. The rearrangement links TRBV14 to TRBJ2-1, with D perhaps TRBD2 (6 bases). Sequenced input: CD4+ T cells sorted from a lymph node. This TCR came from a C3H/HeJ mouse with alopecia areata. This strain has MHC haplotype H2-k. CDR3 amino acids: CASSFWGDYAEQFF. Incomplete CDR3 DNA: TGTGCCAGCAGTTTCTGGGGGGACTATGCT.